This TCR beta chain was profiled in a study of cytomegalovirus exposure and HLA in healthy donors. Whole-study results and caveats: Most likely, a cluster of highly shared sequence variants arose as a sequencing artifact. TCR beta V- and J-gene trimming was later associated with a missense DCLRE1C variant. Presence/absence comparisons presumed near-even sequencing depth among donors.

Concerning this clone: Its antigen remains unknown.

This PCR relied on a set of 60 Vbeta primers and 13 Jbeta primers. TCRdb's copy holds only in-frame clones and misses some; the assay was immunoSEQ multiplex PCR. The sample consists of some 140,000 clones, 80% of them appearing once. The donors, nominally healthy at sampling, likely had unrecorded immune exposures. CDR3 length equals 16 residues. Germline assignment: CDR1 MGHRA and CDR2 YSYEKL. V lost 4 bases and J lost 3, with 13 bases in between. The source material was PBMCs. V is TRBV4-1 and J is TRBJ1-6, with D possibly being TRBD1 (6 bases). This receptor was taken from a male donor in good health and CMV-seropositive. The CDR3 DNA reads TGCGCCAGCAGCCCTCGACAGGTATACTATAATTCACCCCTCCACTTT. It is translated as CASSPRQVYYNSPLHF.